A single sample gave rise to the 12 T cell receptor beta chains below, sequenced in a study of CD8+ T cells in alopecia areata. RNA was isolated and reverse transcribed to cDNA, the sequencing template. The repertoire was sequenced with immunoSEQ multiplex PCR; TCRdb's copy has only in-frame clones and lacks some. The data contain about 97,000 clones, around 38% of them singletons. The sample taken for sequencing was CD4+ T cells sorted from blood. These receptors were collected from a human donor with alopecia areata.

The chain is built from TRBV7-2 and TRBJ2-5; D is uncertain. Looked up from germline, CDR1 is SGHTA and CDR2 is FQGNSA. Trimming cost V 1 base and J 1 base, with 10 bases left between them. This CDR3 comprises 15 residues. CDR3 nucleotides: TGTGCCAGCAGCTTAGTGAGCAGCTCCCAAGAGACCCAGTACTTC. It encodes CASSLVSSSQETQYF.

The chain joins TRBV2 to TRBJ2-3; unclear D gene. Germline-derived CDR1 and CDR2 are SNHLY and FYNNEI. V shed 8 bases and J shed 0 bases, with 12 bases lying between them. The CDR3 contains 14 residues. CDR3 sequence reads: CASGRQPSTDTQYF. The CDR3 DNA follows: TGTGCCAGCGGCAGGCAGCCAAGCACAGATACGCAGTATTTT.

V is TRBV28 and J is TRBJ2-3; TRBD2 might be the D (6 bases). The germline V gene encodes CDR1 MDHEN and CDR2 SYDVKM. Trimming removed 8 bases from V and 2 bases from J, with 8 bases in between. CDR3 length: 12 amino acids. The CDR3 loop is CASGGATDTQYF. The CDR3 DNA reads TGTGCCAGCGGCGGGGCCACAGATACGCAGTATTTT. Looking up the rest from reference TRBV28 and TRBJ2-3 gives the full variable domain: DVKVTQSSRYLVKRTGEKVFLECVQDMDHENMFWYRQDPGLGLRLIYFSYDVKMKEKGDIPEGYSVSREKKERFSLILESASTNQTSMYLCASGGATDTQYFGPGTRLTVL.

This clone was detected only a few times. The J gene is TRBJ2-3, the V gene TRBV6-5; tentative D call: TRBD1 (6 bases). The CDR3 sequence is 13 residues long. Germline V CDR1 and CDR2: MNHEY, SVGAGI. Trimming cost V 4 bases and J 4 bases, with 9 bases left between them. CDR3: CASSLTGSDTQYF. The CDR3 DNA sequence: TGTGCCAGCAGTTTAACAGGGTCAGATACGCAGTATTTT.

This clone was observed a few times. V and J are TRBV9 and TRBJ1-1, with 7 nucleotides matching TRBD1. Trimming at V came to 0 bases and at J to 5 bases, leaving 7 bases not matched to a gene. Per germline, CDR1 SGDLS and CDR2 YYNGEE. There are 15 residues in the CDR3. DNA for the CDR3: TGTGCCAGCAGCGTAGTAGCAGGGGGGATGACTGAAGCTTTCTTT. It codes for CASSVVAGGMTEAFF.

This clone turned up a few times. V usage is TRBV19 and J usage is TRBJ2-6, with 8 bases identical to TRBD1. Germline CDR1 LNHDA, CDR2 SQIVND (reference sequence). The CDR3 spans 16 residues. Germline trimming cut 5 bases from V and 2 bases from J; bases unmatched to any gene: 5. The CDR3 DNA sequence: TGTGCCAGTAGTCGGCAGGGGGCAGCTGGGGCCAACGTCCTGACTTTC. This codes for CASSRQGAAGANVLTF.

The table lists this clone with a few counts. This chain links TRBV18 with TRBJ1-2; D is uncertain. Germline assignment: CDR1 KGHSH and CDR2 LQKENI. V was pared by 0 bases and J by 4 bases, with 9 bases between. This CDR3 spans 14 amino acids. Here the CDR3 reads CASSPPRPTYGYTF. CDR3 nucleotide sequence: TGTGCCAGCTCACCACCCAGACCGACCTATGGCTACACCTTC.

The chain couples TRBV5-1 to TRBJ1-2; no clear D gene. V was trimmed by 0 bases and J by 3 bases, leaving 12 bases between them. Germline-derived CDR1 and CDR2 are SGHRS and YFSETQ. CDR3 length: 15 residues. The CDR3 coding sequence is TGCGCCAGCAGCTTGGTTTGGGGAACGGACTATGGCTACACCTTC. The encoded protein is CASSLVWGTDYGYTF.

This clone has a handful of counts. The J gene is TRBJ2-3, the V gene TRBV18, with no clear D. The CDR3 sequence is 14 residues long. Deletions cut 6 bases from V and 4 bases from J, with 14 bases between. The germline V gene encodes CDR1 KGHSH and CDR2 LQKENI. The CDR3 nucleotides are TGTGCCAGCTCCCCCGGTCAGGTGCCAGATACGCAGTATTTT. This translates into CASSPGQVPDTQYF.

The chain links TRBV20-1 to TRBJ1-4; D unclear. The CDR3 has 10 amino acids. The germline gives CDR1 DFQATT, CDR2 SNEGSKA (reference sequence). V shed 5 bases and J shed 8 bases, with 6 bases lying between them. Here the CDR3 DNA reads TGCAGTGCTGTCAGGGAAAAACTGTTTTTT. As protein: CSAVREKLFF.

The CDR3 DNA sequence: TGTGCCTGGAGCGGCAATCACAGGGGGATCTACGAGCAGTACTTC. It specifies CAWSGNHRGIYEQYF. The V and J genes are TRBV30 and TRBJ2-7; TRBD1 matches 8 bases. Germline V gene lookup returns CDR1 GTSNPN and CDR2 SVGIG (reference sequence). This CDR3 has 15 residues. After removal of 3 bases from V and 3 bases from J, the junction contained 10 bases not matched to a gene.

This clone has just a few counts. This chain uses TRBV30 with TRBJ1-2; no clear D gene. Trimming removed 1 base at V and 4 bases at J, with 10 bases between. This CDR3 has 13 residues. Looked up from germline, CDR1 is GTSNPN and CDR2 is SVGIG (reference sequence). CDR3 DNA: TGTGCCTGGAGTGGGAGGACTGGCTATGGCTACACCTTC. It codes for CAWSGRTGYGYTF.